Detailed here is one T cell receptor beta chain. The ends were cut back, 6 bases at V and 10 bases at J, with 16 bases in the middle. The CDR3 runs to 13 residues. The germline gives CDR1 WSHSY, CDR2 SAAADI. The data stem from a study of blood T cell repertoires in COVID-19. About the research overall: The United States, Italy and Spain supplied acute and convalescent COVID-19 samples. The cDNA or gDNA used as material had been derived from T cells, B-cell-depleted T cells, or PBMCs.

Under the authors' procedure: Reference gene primer amplification in the assay estimated nucleated cell counts. Some clones are missing from TCRdb's copy, which holds only in-frame ones; the method was immunoSEQ multiplex PCR. V and J calls and clone size follow that table, whereas D and trimming were derived from the DNA. The table shows some 180,000 clones, with 80% to 85% occurring only once. Enrolment of Seattle patients took place during active infection, and they were followed longitudinally. V and J are TRBV10-2 and TRBJ2-1, with D possibly TRBD1 on 6 matching bases. Sequenced sample: peripheral blood. This clonotype originated in a woman aged 40 to 55 with COVID-19, enrolled during active disease. The chain's CDR3 is CASRVVEQGEQFF. The CDR3 DNA follows: TGCGCCAGCAGGGTAGTAGAGCAGGGGGAGCAGTTCTTC.